This T cell receptor (beta chain) was identified in a study of T cells in Graves' hyperthyroidism and ophthalmopathy. Study observations and caveats: Model output signaled ophthalmopathy a median approximately 6 months ahead of onset.

CDR3 size: 15 residues. Per germline, CDR1 SGHVS and CDR2 FQNEAQ. Trimming cost V 0 bases and J 4 bases, with 12 bases left between them. A remark on this clonotype: As yet, its antigen is unknown.

RNA transcripts provided the source from which TCR beta CDR3 regions were amplified. The HTBI primer set served for first-round RT-PCR of the TCR CDR3. TCRdb recomputed calls from the multiplex PCR reads with MiXCR, one row per CDR3 protein. The sample records about 590,000 distinct CDR3 sequences, more than 15% being singletons. Hyperthyroidism patients were newly diagnosed, had disease duration under 2 months, and were aged 18 to 65 years. The source of the PBMCs was 10 ml of fresh peripheral blood. The chain has TRBV7-8 and TRBJ1-2; D is undetermined. This TCR came from a woman aged 30 to 39 with Graves' hyperthyroidism. The sample taken for sequencing was blood. The CDR3 DNA reads as TGTGCCAGCAGCTTAGCGTATCCAAATATCTATGGCTACACCTTC. Translated, it gives CASSLAYPNIYGYTF.